The subject of this entry is one T cell receptor beta chain. Its antigen is undetermined. PCR used 60 Vbeta primers and 13 Jbeta primers. Assay used: immunoSEQ multiplex PCR; TCRdb lists only in-frame clones, some missing. The data show more than 150,000 clones, 82% seen once. Germline CDR1 MDHEN, CDR2 SYDVKM. There are 12 residues in the CDR3. V dropped 4 bases and J dropped 5 bases, with 8 bases sitting between them. This sample is drawn from a study of cytomegalovirus exposure and HLA in healthy donors. Broader study findings: The authors listed around 150 TCR beta chains as cytomegalovirus-associated. Segments of the TCR beta V type were, in most cases, productive about 90% or about 30% of the time in an earlier analysis.

The chain combines TRBV28 with TRBJ1-2; the D is unclear. Sequenced input: PBMCs. The sequence was collected from a woman in her 50s in good health and CMV-seropositive. CDR3 residues: CASSSARYGYTF. The CDR3 nucleotides are TGTGCCAGCAGTTCCGCGCGGTATGGCTACACCTTC.